Here is one T cell receptor beta chain with its context. The target antigen is unknown. The data stem from a study of T cell responses to AZD1222 COVID-19 vaccine. Broader study findings: Possibly, clonal diversity was underestimated; donors were largely white British and included more females. Close to half of all spike-specific TCRs reportedly target regions of the variants that are unmutated.

Only in-frame clones appear in the TCRdb table, and some are missing; sequencing was by immunoSEQ multiplex PCR. The sample has approximately 110,000 clones; approximately 88% are singletons. Here the sequenced sample was peripheral blood, taken on day 0 of AZD1222 vaccination. This clonotype originated in an adult in good health.

CDR3 in DNA: TGCGCCAGCAGCTTGGACGGGACAGCTAATCAGCCCCAGCATTTT. Its translation: CASSLDGTANQPQHF. The chain recombines TRBV5-1 with TRBJ1-5; 7 nucleotides agree with TRBD1. V dropped 0 bases and J dropped 4; count of bases not matched to a gene: 4. Germline V gene lookup returns CDR1 SGHRS and CDR2 YFSETQ. The CDR3 loop spans 15 amino acids. Variable domain in full (rest from reference TRBV5-1 and TRBJ1-5): KAGVTQTPRYLIKTRGQQVTLSCSPISGHRSVSWYQQTPGQGLQFLFEYFSETQRNKGNFPGRFSGRQFSNSRSEMNVSTLELGDSALYLCASSLDGTANQPQHFGDGTRLSIL.